This TCR beta chain stems from a study of molecular identifiers for immune sequencing clone quantification. Germline CDR1 is MNHNY and CDR2 is SVGAGI (reference sequence). Between the trimmed V and J ends, which lost 7 bases and 7 bases, there was a span of 20 bases. CDR3 length: 15 amino acids. The use of previously described methods and listed TCR primers produced the bulk TCR libraries. TCRdb reprocessed the PCR reads with MiXCR, giving one entry per CDR3 protein. The repertoire holds approximately 500,000 distinct CDR3 sequences, with about 26% as singletons. This clonotype has just a few counts. The source material was naive CD8+ T cells from blood, with Jurkat cell RNA spiked in. Regarding subset: FACS-sorted CD8+CD4-CCR7+CD45RA+ naive T cells. V gene TRBV6-6 combines with J gene TRBJ1-5; perhaps TRBD1 as D (6 bases). The receptor comes from a human donor in good health. Some libraries in this study had Jurkat cell RNA spiked in. The CDR3 protein is CASTIPGQQTQPQHF. In DNA, the CDR3 is TGTGCCAGCACTATACCGGGACAACAAACCCAGCCCCAGCATTTT.